This T cell receptor (beta chain) was captured by sequencing in a study of T cells in Graves' hyperthyroidism and ophthalmopathy. On the study more broadly: Peripheral blood was drawn at first diagnosis, prior to all treatment.

Investigators excluded patients with uncontrolled infection, other autoimmune disease, pregnancy or lactation. Notes on the study in general: Ophthalmopathy and stable hyperthyroidism were separated by a 13 V-J model. Most thyroid clonotypes that were expanded above 0.001 also turned up in blood.

In germline, CDR1 is MNHNS, CDR2 SASEGT. V was clipped by 5 bases and J by 3 bases; unmatched bases: 13. This CDR3 comprises 17 residues. This clonotype was counted between two and nine times. Antigen specificity is unknown. Using RNA transcripts as the source, TCR beta CDR3 regions were amplified. First-round RT-PCR with HTBI primers amplified the TCR CDR3 region. TCRdb re-analysed the multiplex PCR reads in MiXCR, keeping a single row per CDR3 protein. The table lists some 580,000 distinct CDR3 sequences, roughly 15% of them singletons. The sequenced sample consisted of blood. The source of this sequence is a woman between 40 and 55 years old with Graves' ophthalmopathy. The V and J genes are TRBV6-1 and TRBJ1-5; 7 bases agree with TRBD1. CDR3 amino acids: CASSRNSLTGFNQPQHF. The CDR3 DNA follows: TGTGCCAGCAGTCGCAACTCGTTGACAGGGTTCAATCAGCCCCAGCATTTT.